The T cell receptor beta chain under discussion was sequenced for a study of T cell changes during pregnancy in multiple sclerosis. Repertoires were generated with immunoSEQ multiplex PCR, while TCRdb's copy carries only in-frame clones and drops some. This table holds tens of thousands of clones, under 95% found once. Germline V gene sequence: CDR1 SGHRS, CDR2 YFSETQ. The CDR3 consists of 15 residues. Unmatched junction bases numbered 5, after V lost 1 base and J lost 4 bases. This TCR derives from a female donor with multiple sclerosis, enrolled in a pregnancy study. The sequencing here drew on peripheral blood, taken in the third trimester of pregnancy. The chain combines TRBV5-1 with TRBJ1-2; 9 bases match TRBD1. The CDR3 region is CASSLWTGVGYGYTF. CDR3 sequence (DNA): TGCGCCAGCAGCTTGTGGACAGGGGTGGGCTATGGCTACACCTTC.